The next 18 T cell receptor beta chains were all read from a single sample in a study of shared clonotypes between healthy human individuals. Assay: immunoSEQ multiplex PCR; the TCRdb copy retains only in-frame clones and omits some. This table holds hundreds of thousands of clones, roughly 70% found once. The sequencing input was memory CD4+ T cells sorted from blood. As for subset: CD45RA-negative fraction. The receptors were sampled from a woman aged 25-40 years in good health.

The chain carries TRBV2 and TRBJ2-7; 9 nucleotides agree with TRBD2. Germline CDR1 reads SNHLY; CDR2 reads FYNNEI. V gave up 4 bases and J gave up 1 base; unmatched junction bases: 11. This CDR3 spans 17 amino acids. CDR3 protein: CASSVRVRREGSYEQYF. CDR3 DNA sequence: TGTGCCAGCAGTGTTAGAGTCCGGCGGGAGGGTTCCTACGAGCAGTACTTC.

The count of this clone is one. The chain uses TRBV11-3 and TRBJ2-1; D not resolved. From germline, CDR1 is SGHNT and CDR2 YENEEA. V dropped 1 base and J dropped 6 bases, with 4 bases sitting between them. The CDR3 is 12 residues long. CDR3 residues: CASSLVSNEQFF. The CDR3 DNA sequence: TGTGCCAGCAGCTTAGTCTCCAATGAGCAGTTCTTC.

Details on this clone: A single base separates this from a much larger clone, so it may be a read error. The V and J genes are TRBV10-1 and TRBJ1-1, with 7 bases lining up with TRBD1. V dropped 6 bases and J dropped 7; count of bases not matched to a gene: 8. The CDR3 has 13 residues. Looked up from germline, CDR1 is WNHNN and CDR2 is SYGVQD (reference sequence). The CDR3 sequence: CASRPNRDSEAFF. As DNA, the CDR3 is TGCGCCAGCAGACCAAACAGGGACAGTGAAGCTTTCTTT.

The V gene is TRBV5-1, the J gene TRBJ2-5; 7 bases line up with TRBD1. CDR1 SGHRS and CDR2 YFSETQ come from the germline V gene. This CDR3 contains 13 residues. The junction had 7 bases not matched to a gene; V was cut back by 6 bases and J by 5 bases. CDR3 residues: CASNDRVSETQYF. CDR3 in DNA: TGCGCCAGCAACGACAGGGTTTCCGAGACCCAGTACTTC.

The gene calls are TRBV7-6 and TRBJ1-2, with TRBD1 identical over 8 bases. Germline V gene data show CDR1 as SGHVS and CDR2 as FNYEAQ. The CDR3 consists of 16 residues. The V gene end was trimmed by 4 bases and the J gene end by 0 bases; junction bases not matched to a gene: 7. The CDR3 protein is CASSYGTGTANYGYTF. As DNA, the CDR3 is TGTGCCAGCAGCTACGGGACAGGAACTGCTAACTATGGCTACACCTTC.

The V call is TRBV5-1, the J call TRBJ2-7; 8 positions agree with TRBD1. CDR1 and CDR2 from the germline V gene are SGHRS and YFSETQ. After removal of 4 bases from V and 5 bases from J, the junction contained 11 bases not matched to a gene. The CDR3 totals 15 residues. The CDR3 bases are TGCGCCAGCAGCCCAGTAACAGGGGGGTATGACGAGCAGTACTTC. It encodes CASSPVTGGYDEQYF. Together with reference TRBV5-1 and TRBJ2-7, the CDR3 gives the full variable domain: KAGVTQTPRYLIKTRGQQVTLSCSPISGHRSVSWYQQTPGQGLQFLFEYFSETQRNKGNFPGRFSGRQFSNSRSEMNVSTLELGDSALYLCASSPVTGGYDEQYFGPGTRLTVT.

V gene TRBV30 combines with J gene TRBJ2-5; 8 nucleotides line up with TRBD2. In germline, CDR1 is GTSNPN, CDR2 SVGIG (reference sequence). V was clipped by 4 bases and J by 6 bases; unmatched bases: 22. This CDR3 is built from 18 residues. Here the CDR3 DNA reads TGTGCCTGGACTCGACGGGCGTTAGGACTAGCTACCGATAAGACCCAGTACTTC. This encodes CAWTRRALGLATDKTQYF.

The CDR3 region is CSVGDAGVTDTQYF. The CDR3, as DNA: TGCAGCGTTGGTGATGCGGGAGTAACAGATACGCAGTATTTT. V is TRBV29-1 and J is TRBJ2-3; 7 positions match TRBD2. With V trimmed by 4 bases and J by 3 bases, 7 bases remained unmatched. The length of the CDR3 is 14 residues. Germline V gene lookup returns CDR1 SQVTM and CDR2 ANQGSEA.

J is TRBJ1-5 and V is TRBV10-1; TRBD1 might be the D (6 bases). Germline values: CDR1 WNHNN, CDR2 SYGVQD (reference sequence). V lost 6 bases and J lost 0, with 9 bases in between. The CDR3 covers 14 residues. The CDR3 DNA is TGCGCCAGCAGCTCAGGGGATAGCAATCAGCCCCAGCATTTT. Translated, it gives CASSSGDSNQPQHF.

The CDR3 coding sequence is TGCGCCAGCAGCTTGCTAGGGAGGCAAGAGACCCAGTACTTC. Translating gives CASSLLGRQETQYF. This sequence joins TRBV5-1 and TRBJ2-5; maybe TRBD2 (6 bases). The V end was cut by 1 base, the J end by 2 bases, with 9 bases between. The CDR3 has 14 residues. Germline assignment: CDR1 SGHRS and CDR2 YFSETQ.

A single count supports this clone. The chain employs TRBV5-1 and TRBJ2-7, with D perhaps matching TRBD1 (6 bases). The CDR3 is 14 residues long. Germline loops: CDR1 SGHRS, CDR2 YFSETQ. V was cut by 3 bases and J by 2 bases, with 12 bases left in between. CDR3 DNA: TGCGCCAGCAGCTGGAACAGGGAGCCCTACGAGCAGTACTTC. Its translation: CASSWNREPYEQYF. Full variable domain (missing parts from reference TRBV5-1 and TRBJ2-7): KAGVTQTPRYLIKTRGQQVTLSCSPISGHRSVSWYQQTPGQGLQFLFEYFSETQRNKGNFPGRFSGRQFSNSRSEMNVSTLELGDSALYLCASSWNREPYEQYFGPGTRLTVT.

The chain recombines TRBV28 with TRBJ2-3; possibly TRBD2 for D (7 bases). V shed 1 base and J shed 2 bases, with 13 bases lying between them. Germline CDR1 is MDHEN and CDR2 is SYDVKM. The CDR3 runs 16 residues. The CDR3 DNA reads TGTGCCAGCAGTTTATTATCGGGGGGCTTCACAGATACGCAGTATTTT. Protein: CASSLLSGGFTDTQYF.

The gene calls are TRBV5-1 and TRBJ1-5, with D unresolved. V lost 0 bases, J lost 9 bases, and 4 bases lay in between. The CDR3 has 11 amino acids. Per the germline V gene, CDR1 is SGHRS and CDR2 is YFSETQ. CDR3 sequence: CASSLAGPQHF. In DNA, the CDR3 is TGCGCCAGCAGCTTGGCCGGGCCCCAGCATTTT.

In its sample, this clone was seen a few times. Sequence at one end of the junction differs from germline and may be a read error. As DNA, the CDR3 is TGTGCCAGCAGCTTAGATGTGGAGTCCCCCTCCTTC. Translating it yields CASSLDVESPSF. V usage is TRBV11-2 and J usage is TRBJ2-7; no reliable D call. Germline V gene data show CDR1 as SGHAT and CDR2 as FQNNGV. The CDR3 extends over 12 amino acids.

The genes are TRBV5-4 and TRBJ1-5; unclear D gene. The CDR3 runs 13 residues. V lost 0 bases and J lost 6, with 7 bases in between. Germline CDR1 SGHNT, CDR2 YYREEE (reference sequence). CDR3 bases: TGTGCCAGCAGCTTGGCCCCCAGTCAGCCCCAGCATTTT. This codes for CASSLAPSQPQHF.

This chain joins TRBV19 and TRBJ2-2; D not resolved. Germline-derived CDR1 and CDR2 are LNHDA and SQIVND (reference sequence). The CDR3 is made up of 13 amino acids. V was shortened by 3 bases and J by 5 bases, with 7 bases between the two germline ends. The chain's CDR3 is CASSISRTGELFF. The CDR3 nucleotides read TGTGCCAGTAGTATCAGCCGGACCGGGGAGCTGTTTTTT.

The chain is built from TRBV18 and TRBJ2-3; 14 positions match TRBD2. Germline trimming cut 4 bases from V and 5 bases from J; bases unmatched to any gene: 11. CDR3 size: 18 residues. Per germline, CDR1 KGHSH and CDR2 LQKENI. The CDR3 here is CASSRAGLAGVTGDTQYF. CDR3 nucleotides: TGTGCCAGCTCACGGGCGGGACTAGCGGGAGTCACAGGAGATACGCAGTATTTT.

The V gene is TRBV15, the J gene TRBJ2-7; 9 nucleotides line up with TRBD1. V lost 5 bases and J lost 5; bases outside the gene matches: 10. CDR3 size: 15 residues. In germline, CDR1 is LNHNV, CDR2 YYDKDF (reference sequence). CDR3: CATSLAHRGLDEQYF. Written as DNA, the CDR3 is TGTGCCACCAGCCTCGCCCACAGGGGGCTGGACGAGCAGTACTTC.